Below, one T cell receptor beta chain is given with its context. One end of the junction does not line up with germline, which may come from a read error. Time point here: patch test 3, about 24 weeks after DPC sensitization. Noted treatment: therapeutic diphenylcyclopropenone sensitization with weekly scalp DPC. These data originate in a study of human T cells and chemical hapten exposure. The CDR3 is 10 amino acids. Germline V CDR1 and CDR2: MGHDK, SYGVNS. TCRdb recomputed calls from the RACE reads with MiXCR, one row per CDR3 protein. The profile shows 95,000 to 150,000 distinct CDR3 sequences, about 11% of them singletons.

Sequences were derived from whole blood, sampled in connection with sensitization to the hapten diphenylcyclopropenone (DPC). V is TRBV25-1 and J is TRBJ1-2, with D possibly being TRBD1 (5 bases). This sequence originates from a woman between 45 and 60 years old with alopecia areata. Some clones in this sample may be carry-over from other donors' samples. CDR3 region: CASRQTTKPF. CDR3 nucleotide sequence: TGTGCCAGCCGACAGACCACTAAACCCTTC.